Listed below are T cell receptor beta chains from one sample, sequenced in a study of T-cell reconstitution after alpha-beta-depleted transplantation in children. TCRdb reprocessed the PCR reads via MiXCR and lists one record per CDR3 protein. Of some 300,000 distinct CDR3 sequences listed, 6% to 10% are singletons. Sample: peripheral blood, taken 360 days after TCRalphabeta/CD19-depleted stem cell transplant. The receptors originated from a female patient between 2 and 10 years old who had a stem cell transplant for Fanconi anemia, so the T cells may come from the graft donor. CDR3s include the opening cysteine and the closing phenylalanine or tryptophan. The order of the fields is CDR3 protein, CDR3 DNA, J gene, clone size, D gene, V gene. A D gene is named only where the DNA matches it firmly. Clone size, where shown, is once, few, many, or a class for clones that have expanded.

CDR3 protein: CASSRPGTRVSYEQYF; CDR3 DNA: TGTGCCAGCAGTCGCCCCGGGACTAGGGTCTCCTACGAGCAGTACTTC; J gene: TRBJ2-7; clone size: many; D gene: TRBD2; V gene: TRBV28
CDR3 protein: CASSQDRGLKFTGNTIYF; CDR3 DNA: TGCGCCAGCAGCCAAGATCGGGGATTAAAGTTTACTGGAAACACCATATATTTT; J gene: TRBJ1-3; clone size: NA; D gene: NA; V gene: TRBV4-1
CDR3 protein: CASSQGSTASYNEQFF; CDR3 DNA: TGTGCCAGCAGCCAAGGGTCAACGGCCTCCTACAATGAGCAGTTCTTC; J gene: TRBJ2-1; clone size: many; D gene: NA; V gene: TRBV4-2
CDR3 protein: CASRFRESADTQYF; CDR3 DNA: TGTGCCAGCAGATTCAGGGAGTCAGCAGATACGCAGTATTTT; J gene: TRBJ2-3; clone size: many; D gene: NA; V gene: TRBV2
CDR3 protein: CASRPGALYEQYF; CDR3 DNA: TGTGCCAGCAGGCCGGGCGCCCTCTACGAGCAGTACTTC; J gene: TRBJ2-7; clone size: NA; D gene: NA; V gene: TRBV27
CDR3 protein: CASSLVQTTDTQYF; CDR3 DNA: TGTGCCAGCAGCTTAGTACAGACCACAGATACGCAGTATTTT; J gene: TRBJ2-3; clone size: many; D gene: NA; V gene: TRBV7-6
CDR3 protein: CASGDLTYEQYF; CDR3 DNA: TGTGCCAGCGGGGACCTTACCTACGAGCAGTACTTC; J gene: TRBJ2-7; clone size: many; D gene: NA; V gene: TRBV12-3/TRBV12-4
CDR3 protein: CASSEEANTEAFF; CDR3 DNA: TGTGCCAGCAGTGAAGAGGCCAACACTGAAGCTTTCTTT; J gene: TRBJ1-1; clone size: few; D gene: NA; V gene: TRBV2
CDR3 protein: CASSIGHLNTGELFF; CDR3 DNA: TGTGCCAGCAGCATAGGGCACCTGAACACCGGGGAGCTGTTTTTT; J gene: TRBJ2-2; clone size: many; D gene: NA; V gene: TRBV7-8
CDR3 protein: CASSYAFPGQGPGVAYNEQFF; CDR3 DNA: TGTGCCAGCAGTTACGCCTTTCCGGGACAGGGGCCCGGCGTGGCCTACAATGAGCAGTTCTTC; J gene: TRBJ2-1; clone size: few; D gene: TRBD1; V gene: TRBV6-2/TRBV6-3
CDR3 protein: CASRLAGWVETGELFF; CDR3 DNA: TGTGCCAGCAGACTAGCGGGATGGGTAGAGACCGGGGAGCTGTTTTTT; J gene: TRBJ2-2; clone size: many; D gene: TRBD2; V gene: TRBV27
CDR3 protein: CASSTSGSEWARPDTQYF; CDR3 DNA: TGTGCCAGCAGTACTAGCGGGAGTGAGTGGGCAAGGCCAGATACGCAGTATTTT; J gene: TRBJ2-3; clone size: few; D gene: TRBD2; V gene: TRBV5-8
CDR3 protein: CASSHGSGTYTQYF; CDR3 DNA: TGTGCCAGCAGCCACGGCTCCGGGACCTATACGCAGTATTTT; J gene: TRBJ2-3; clone size: few; D gene: NA; V gene: TRBV14
CDR3 protein: CASSLGGQTMNTEAFF; CDR3 DNA: TGCGCCAGCAGCTTGGGAGGACAGACTATGAACACTGAAGCTTTCTTT; J gene: TRBJ1-1; clone size: NA; D gene: NA; V gene: TRBV5-1
CDR3 protein: CASSTGQASSYNEQFF; CDR3 DNA: TGTGCCAGCAGTACGGGACAGGCATCGTCCTACAATGAGCAGTTCTTC; J gene: TRBJ2-1; clone size: many; D gene: TRBD1; V gene: TRBV25-1
CDR3 protein: CASSFLEGTDTQYF; CDR3 DNA: TGTGCCAGCAGCTTCCTAGAAGGCACAGATACGCAGTATTTT; J gene: TRBJ2-3; clone size: many; D gene: NA; V gene: TRBV11-2
CDR3 protein: CASSPTGMSGTEAFF; CDR3 DNA: TGTGCCAGCAGTCCGACAGGGATGAGCGGCACTGAAGCTTTCTTT; J gene: TRBJ1-1; clone size: few; D gene: TRBD1; V gene: TRBV27
CDR3 protein: CASSQDQVLGGYTF; CDR3 DNA: TGTGCCAGCAGCCAAGACCAGGTCTTGGGAGGCTACACCTTC; J gene: TRBJ1-2; clone size: NA; D gene: NA; V gene: TRBV3-1
CDR3 protein: CASSGTAGEPGYSPLHF; CDR3 DNA: TGTGCCAGCAGCGGAACGGCGGGGGAACCTGGCTATTCACCCCTCCACTTT; J gene: TRBJ1-6; clone size: many; D gene: NA; V gene: TRBV9
CDR3 protein: CASSLAGAGGHIQYF; CDR3 DNA: TGTGCCAGCAGCTTAGCGGGGGCAGGGGGGCACATTCAGTACTTC; J gene: TRBJ2-4; clone size: many; D gene: NA; V gene: TRBV7-8
CDR3 protein: CSVESRPGAPYGYTF; CDR3 DNA: TGCAGCGTTGAGAGCCGGCCGGGGGCGCCTTATGGCTACACCTTC; J gene: TRBJ1-2; clone size: NA; D gene: NA; V gene: TRBV29-1
CDR3 protein: CASSLDEVPYEQYF; CDR3 DNA: TGTGCCAGCAGCTTAGATGAAGTTCCCTACGAGCAGTACTTC; J gene: TRBJ2-7; clone size: few; D gene: NA; V gene: TRBV13
CDR3 protein: CSARDPEPGTEAFF; CDR3 DNA: TGCAGTGCTAGAGATCCAGAGCCTGGCACTGAAGCTTTCTTT; J gene: TRBJ1-1; clone size: many; D gene: NA; V gene: TRBV20-1
CDR3 protein: CASSLLLLAGGENEQFF; CDR3 DNA: TGTGCCAGCAGCTTACTTCTACTAGCGGGGGGTGAGAATGAGCAGTTCTTC; J gene: TRBJ2-1; clone size: NA; D gene: TRBD2; V gene: TRBV7-8
CDR3 protein: CASSLATLPSTDTQYF; CDR3 DNA: TGCGCCAGCAGCTTAGCGACACTTCCTAGCACAGATACGCAGTATTTT; J gene: TRBJ2-3; clone size: few; D gene: NA; V gene: TRBV5-1
CDR3 protein: CASSPFLGQGESDGYTF; CDR3 DNA: TGTGCCAGCTCACCTTTTCTTGGACAGGGTGAATCGGATGGCTACACCTTC; J gene: TRBJ1-2; clone size: few; D gene: TRBD1; V gene: TRBV18
CDR3 protein: CATLRDAYNEQFF; CDR3 DNA: TGTGCCACCCTACGGGACGCTTACAATGAGCAGTTCTTC; J gene: TRBJ2-1; clone size: many; D gene: NA; V gene: TRBV6-2/TRBV6-3
CDR3 protein: CASSQERVWNSPLHF; CDR3 DNA: TGCGCCAGCAGCCAAGAAAGGGTGTGGAATTCACCCCTCCACTTT; J gene: TRBJ1-6; clone size: many; D gene: NA; V gene: TRBV4-3
CDR3 protein: CASSPRGGQYNEQFF; CDR3 DNA: TGTGCCAGCAGCCCGCGGGGGGGCCAATACAATGAGCAGTTCTTC; J gene: TRBJ2-1; clone size: many; D gene: TRBD2; V gene: TRBV7-3
CDR3 protein: CASGFARTSDNWDTQYF; CDR3 DNA: TGTGCCAGCGGATTTGCCCGGACTAGCGACAATTGGGATACGCAGTATTTT; J gene: TRBJ2-3; clone size: many; D gene: TRBD2; V gene: TRBV27
CDR3 protein: CASSRGGSFRDTQYF; CDR3 DNA: TGTGCCAGCAGTCGGGGCGGGAGCTTCAGGGATACGCAGTATTTT; J gene: TRBJ2-3; clone size: few; D gene: TRBD2; V gene: TRBV7-3
CDR3 protein: CSGQSPWAPGTGELFF; CDR3 DNA: TGCAGTGGCCAAAGCCCTTGGGCCCCGGGCACCGGGGAGCTGTTTTTT; J gene: TRBJ2-2; clone size: many; D gene: NA; V gene: TRBV20-1
CDR3 protein: CASSLVGPWGTETQYF; CDR3 DNA: TGTGCCAGCAGCTTAGTCGGTCCGTGGGGGACTGAGACCCAGTACTTC; J gene: TRBJ2-5; clone size: few; D gene: NA; V gene: TRBV11-2
CDR3 protein: CASREGTTYEQYF; CDR3 DNA: TGCGCCAGCAGGGAGGGGACTACCTACGAGCAGTACTTC; J gene: TRBJ2-7; clone size: NA; D gene: TRBD2; V gene: TRBV5-1